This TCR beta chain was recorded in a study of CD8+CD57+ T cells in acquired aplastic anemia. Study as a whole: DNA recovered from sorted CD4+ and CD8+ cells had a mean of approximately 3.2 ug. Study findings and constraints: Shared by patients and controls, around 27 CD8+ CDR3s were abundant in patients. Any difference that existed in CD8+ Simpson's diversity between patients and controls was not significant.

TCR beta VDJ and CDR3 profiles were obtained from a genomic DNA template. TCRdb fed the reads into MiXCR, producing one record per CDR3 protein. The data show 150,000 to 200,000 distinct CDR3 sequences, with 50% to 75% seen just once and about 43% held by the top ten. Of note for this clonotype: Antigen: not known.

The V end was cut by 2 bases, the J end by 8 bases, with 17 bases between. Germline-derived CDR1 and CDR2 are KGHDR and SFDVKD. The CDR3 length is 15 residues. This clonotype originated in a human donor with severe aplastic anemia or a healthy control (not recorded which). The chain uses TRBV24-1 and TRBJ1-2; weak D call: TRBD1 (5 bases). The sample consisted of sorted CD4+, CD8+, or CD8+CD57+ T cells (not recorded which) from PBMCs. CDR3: CATSDSTPSRGGYTF. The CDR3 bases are TGTGCCACCAGTGATTCGACCCCTTCTAGGGGAGGCTACACCTTC.